This T cell receptor (beta chain) was captured by sequencing in a study of blood T cell repertoires in COVID-19. This CDR3 has 15 residues. Germline CDR1 and CDR2: SGHTA and FQGNSA. V lost 7 bases, J lost 6 bases, and 11 bases stayed unmatched. Generated by immunoSEQ multiplex PCR, the TCRdb table keeps only in-frame clones and is missing some. The table records about 370,000 clones, 75% to 90% of them present only once. Donors were grouped by their self-reported clinical history. The TCR comes from a man aged 18 to 29 who had recovered from COVID-19. Sequenced material: PBMCs or T cells enriched from blood (not recorded which). The chain has TRBV7-2 and TRBJ2-1; 8 nucleotides match TRBD2. As DNA, the CDR3 is TGTGCCAGCATCCAACGGGGCGGGAGGTTCAATGAGCAGTTCTTC. Translation gives CASIQRGGRFNEQFF.